The 5 T cell receptor beta chains in this list originate from one sample, sequenced in a study of shared clonotypes between healthy human individuals. Naive CD8 cells were CD45RO-negative, positively selected for CCR7, excluding terminally differentiated effector memory CD45RA+ cells. Method: immunoSEQ multiplex PCR; TCRdb's copy keeps in-frame clones and lacks some. The sample carries hundreds of thousands of clones, roughly 98% recorded once. Sequenced input: naive CD8+ T cells sorted from blood. These receptors were obtained from a man aged 25-45 years in good health.

The chain couples TRBV28 to TRBJ2-1; maybe TRBD2 (5 bases). The germline CDR1 and CDR2 sequences are MDHEN and SYDVKM. This CDR3 comprises 16 residues. Trimming left V 6 bases short and J 5 bases short, with 20 bases between. Here the CDR3 DNA reads TGTGCCAGCAGCTTCGTAGGTATTAGCGTTAACAATGAGCAGTTCTTC. Amino acid sequence: CASSFVGISVNNEQFF.

A word on this clone: At one boundary the junction diverges from the germline segment, which might be a read error. The chain is built from TRBV12-5 and TRBJ1-5, with TRBD1 identical over 8 bases. The CDR3 runs to 15 residues. Germline assignment: CDR1 LGHNT and CDR2 FRNRAP. The CDR3 is CASSLGQGANQPQHF. CDR3 coding DNA: TGTGCTAGTAGTTTAGGACAGGGTGCCAATCAGCCCCAGCATTTT.

CDR3 DNA sequence: TGTGCCAGCAGCTGGTTGACGGACGGCAGGCGGGAGCAGTACTTC. Protein: CASSWLTDGRREQYF. The chain joins TRBV5-5 to TRBJ2-7; D remains ambiguous. The CDR3 sequence is 15 residues long. Trimming took 3 bases from V and 7 from J, leaving 20 bases between them. Germline V gene data show CDR1 as SGHKS and CDR2 as YYEKEE (reference sequence). Supplemented by reference TRBV5-5 and TRBJ2-7, the full variable domain reads DAGVTQSPTHLIKTRGQQVTLRCSPISGHKSVSWYQQVLGQGPQFIFQYYEKEERGRGNFPDRFSARQFPNYSSELNVNALLLGDSALYLCASSWLTDGRREQYFGPGTRLTVT.

This rearrangement joins TRBV6-6 to TRBJ1-5; 9 nucleotides match TRBD1. The V gene end was trimmed by 10 bases and the J gene end by 0 bases; junction bases not matched to a gene: 4. This CDR3 has 14 amino acids. Germline-derived CDR1 and CDR2 are MNHNY and SVGAGI (reference sequence). The CDR3 loop is CATGTGYSNQPQHF. The CDR3 bases are TGTGCCACCGGGACAGGGTATAGCAATCAGCCCCAGCATTTT.

The J gene is TRBJ2-2, the V gene TRBV7-2; TRBD1 or TRBD2 may be the D gene (5 bases each). Trimming took 4 bases from V and 0 from J, leaving 9 bases between them. The CDR3 spans 15 residues. Germline V gene data show CDR1 as SGHTA and CDR2 as FQGNSA. CDR3 in amino acids: CASSSGTTNTGELFF. Written as DNA, the CDR3 is TGTGCCAGCAGCTCCGGGACGACGAACACCGGGGAGCTGTTTTTT. The full variable domain, its missing parts supplied by reference TRBV7-2 and TRBJ2-2, is GAGVSQSPSNKVTEKGKDVELRCDPISGHTALYWYRQSLGQGLEFLIYFQGNSAPDKSGLPSDRFSAERTGGSVSTLTIQRTQQEDSAVYLCASSSGTTNTGELFFGEGSRLTVL.